This T cell receptor beta chain stems from a study of T-cell reconstitution after alpha-beta-depleted transplantation in children. Regarding the study as a whole: It was surviving recipient T cells and thymic progenitors that gave some patients high TCRbeta diversity at day 60.

About this clonotype: Its antigen is still unknown.

A library of TCRbeta sequences, prepared with unique molecular identifiers, was generated. Via MiXCR, TCRdb re-called the PCR reads, giving one row per CDR3 protein. Among 450,000 to 600,000 distinct CDR3 sequences listed, 10% to 15% were seen once. Here the sequenced sample was PBMCs, mostly from graft donor cells, taken 360 days after TCRalphabeta/CD19-depleted stem cell transplant. The sequence was collected from a male patient younger than 18 who had a stem cell transplant for acute myeloid leukemia, so the T cells may come from the graft donor.

CDR3 DNA sequence: TGTGCCAGCAGTGTCGACAGGGGACTGCAGACCCAGTACTTC. Translating it yields CASSVDRGLQTQYF. The V gene is TRBV4-2, the J gene TRBJ2-5; 8 nucleotides line up with TRBD1. CDR3 size: 14 residues. After removal of 6 bases from V and 6 bases from J, the junction contained 9 bases not matched to a gene. CDR1 LGHNA and CDR2 YNFKEQ come from the germline V gene.